The T cell receptor beta chain described here comes from a study of blood T cell repertoires in COVID-19. The overall study: T cells, B-cell-depleted T cells, or PBMCs provided the cDNA or gDNA that served as material.

As for this clone: The sample holds other DNA sequences that translate to the same CDR3.

Original processing notes: Estimation of nucleated cell counts relied on the amplification of reference gene primers. The method was immunoSEQ multiplex PCR; TCRdb's version includes in-frame clones alone and lacks a portion of them. The DNA gave D and trimming, while V, J and clone size come from that table. The sample includes roughly 190,000 clones, approximately 79% seen only once; the top ten take over 13%. The TCR originated in a man aged 25 to 40 with active or convalescent COVID-19. Sequencing was done on a sample of peripheral blood.

CDR3 region: CASSVAGTAQETQYF. As DNA, the CDR3 is TGTGCCAGCAGCGTCGCCGGGACAGCGCAAGAGACCCAGTACTTC. The chain is built from TRBV9 and TRBJ2-5; TRBD1 aligns across 7 bases. V lost 2 bases and J lost 2; bases outside the gene matches: 6. Per the germline V gene, CDR1 is SGDLS and CDR2 is YYNGEE. The CDR3 runs 15 residues.